These 23 T cell receptor beta chains were sequenced from one sample in a study of T cell responses to AZD1222 COVID-19 vaccine. Measured with immunoSEQ multiplex PCR; TCRdb has only the in-frame clones, and not every one. Of 95,000 to 150,000 clones listed, 75% to 95% are singletons. The sequences come from peripheral blood, collected 28 days after the second dose of the MenACWY control vaccine. The source of these receptors is an adult who received the MenACWY meningococcal vaccine as a control.

This clone is a singleton in its sample. The chain couples TRBV5-1 to TRBJ1-1; TRBD1 aligns across 8 bases. Trimming removed 4 bases from V and 5 bases from J; junction bases left unmatched: 10. There are 15 residues in the CDR3. In germline, CDR1 is SGHRS, CDR2 YFSETQ. CDR3 region: CASSATGDFLTEAFF. The CDR3 DNA is TGCGCCAGCAGCGCGACAGGGGATTTCTTGACTGAAGCTTTCTTT.

This clone showed up just once. The rearrangement joins TRBV18 to TRBJ1-1, with D possibly matching TRBD1 (6 bases). The CDR3 contains 11 residues. Germline V gene sequence: CDR1 KGHSH, CDR2 LQKENI. Trimming shortened V by 3 bases and J by 10 bases, and 9 bases separated the two germline ends. The CDR3 loop reads CASSPEGGAFF. The CDR3 DNA reads TGTGCCAGCTCACCGGAGGGGGGAGCTTTCTTT.

This clone has just one count. The rearrangement uses TRBV28 and TRBJ1-2; 9 bases agree with TRBD1. Germline CDR1 reads MDHEN; CDR2 reads SYDVKM. Trimming took 4 bases from V and 3 from J; bases not matched to a gene: 3. There are 14 residues in the CDR3. CDR3 sequence: CASSSDRGDYGYTF. The CDR3 bases are TGTGCCAGCAGTTCGGACAGGGGAGACTATGGCTACACCTTC.

This clone is a singleton in its sample. This chain uses TRBV2 with TRBJ2-4; TRBD2 matches at 7 bases. Losses at the gene ends were 3 bases for V and 13 bases for J; bases not matched to a gene: 12. CDR3 size: 14 residues. Looked up from germline, CDR1 is SNHLY and CDR2 is FYNNEI. The CDR3 DNA reads TGTGCCAGCAGTGACCTACTCCCCGGGAGGTTGCAGTACTTC. It is translated as CASSDLLPGRLQYF. Full variable domain (rest looked up from reference TRBV2 and TRBJ2-4): EPEVTQTPSHQVTQMGQEVILRCVPISNHLYFYWYRQILGQKVEFLVSFYNNEISEKSEIFDDQFSVERPDGSNFTLKIRSTKLEDSAMYFCASSDLLPGRLQYFGAGTRLSVL.

The chain couples TRBV7-9 to TRBJ1-2, with D possibly TRBD1 on 6 matching bases. The CDR3 runs to 12 residues. V was shortened by 2 bases and J by 9 bases, with 10 bases between the two germline ends. CDR1 and CDR2 (germline): SEHNR, FQNEAQ (reference sequence). CDR3 in DNA: TGTGCCAGCAGCTTATCGCAGGGGAGCTACACCTTC. It yields the protein CASSLSQGSYTF. The whole variable domain, filled in from reference TRBV7-9 and TRBJ1-2, reads DTGVSQNPRHKITKRGQNVTFRCDPISEHNRLYWYRQTLGQGPEFLTYFQNEAQLEKSRLLSDRFSAERPKGSFSTLEIQRTEQGDSAMYLCASSLSQGSYTFGSGTRLTVV.

CDR3 amino acids: CASSSRGAGRNTEAFF. The CDR3, as DNA: TGTGCCAGCAGTTCCAGGGGGGCCGGGAGGAACACTGAAGCTTTCTTT. The chain links TRBV6-5 to TRBJ1-1, with TRBD1 identical over 7 bases. Germline values: CDR1 MNHEY, CDR2 SVGAGI. Unmatched junction bases numbered 9, after V lost 4 bases and J lost 1 base. This CDR3 is built from 16 residues.

The chain combines TRBV28 with TRBJ2-7; TRBD1 agrees at 11 bases. The CDR3 is made up of 16 amino acids. Losses at the gene ends were 3 bases for V and 1 base for J; bases not matched to a gene: 5. Germline CDR1 is MDHEN and CDR2 is SYDVKM. The CDR3: CASSFGGTGGSYEQYV. Here the CDR3 DNA reads TGTGCCAGCAGTTTTGGCGGGACAGGGGGTTCCTACGAGCAGTACGTC.

The J gene is TRBJ1-1, the V gene TRBV10-3; 7 positions agree with TRBD1. V was pared by 3 bases and J by 5 bases, with 9 bases of the junction left unmatched. Germline CDR1 and CDR2: ENHRY and SYGVKD. The CDR3 sequence is 15 residues long. As DNA, the CDR3 is TGTGCCATCAGTGATAACCCAGGGGGAGGTACTGAAGCTTTCTTT. Its protein product is CAISDNPGGGTEAFF.

This sequence joins TRBV6-5 and TRBJ2-1, with D possibly TRBD1 on 7 matching bases. Germline lookup yields CDR1 MNHEY and CDR2 SVGAGI. This CDR3 has 15 amino acids. For the CDR3, the DNA is TGTGCAACCGCGGAGGGGGCGAGCTCCTACAATGAGCAGTTCTTC. Protein: CATAEGASSYNEQFF.

The genes are TRBV21-1 and TRBJ1-5. TRBV21-1 is listed as a pseudogene. This CDR3 is built from 15 residues. The CDR3 nucleotides are TGTGCCAGCAGCAAGGGGACGGAGGTGGATCAGCCCCAGCATTTT. Encoded protein: CASSKGTEVDQPQHF.

This clone was seen once. The chain joins TRBV27 to TRBJ1-6, with 9 bases lining up with TRBD1. The germline CDR1 and CDR2 sequences are MNHEY and SMNVEV (reference sequence). V trimming: 6 bases; J trimming: 8 bases; junction bases outside the gene matches: 11. The CDR3 totals 16 residues. This CDR3 is CASSNLQGARDSPLHF. The CDR3 DNA follows: TGTGCCAGCAGCAATCTACAGGGGGCGCGTGATTCACCCCTCCACTTT.

This sequence joins TRBV28 and TRBJ2-5; 7 bases fit TRBD1. V was pared by 6 bases and J by 1 base, with 11 bases of the junction left unmatched. CDR1 is MDHEN, CDR2 SYDVKM, per germline. This CDR3 has 16 residues. DNA for the CDR3: TGTGCCAGCAGCCCAGCCCACAGGGGTGGCCAAGAGACCCAGTACTTC. It codes for CASSPAHRGGQETQYF.

The V call is TRBV18, the J call TRBJ2-6; no clear D. Germline assignment: CDR1 KGHSH and CDR2 LQKENI. Trimming took 2 bases from V and 1 from J, leaving 6 bases between them. The CDR3 runs 15 residues. CDR3 DNA sequence: TGTGCCAGCTCACCAGAGAGATCTGGGGCCAACGTCCTGACTTTC. As protein: CASSPERSGANVLTF.

CDR3 nucleotides: TGTGCCAGCAGTTCCACTCCCCCTAACTCTGGAAACACCATATATTTT. This gives the protein CASSSTPPNSGNTIYF. This chain links TRBV6-5 with TRBJ1-3; D gene unclear. CDR1 and CDR2 (germline): MNHEY, SVGAGI. The length of the CDR3 is 16 residues. Trimming stripped 4 bases from V and 0 bases from J, with 13 bases between.

The chain joins TRBV2 to TRBJ1-2; D gene uncertain. Trimming removed 10 bases from V and 0 bases from J, with 15 bases in between. The CDR3 spans 14 residues. Germline CDR1 reads SNHLY; CDR2 reads FYNNEI. The DNA of the CDR3 is TGTGCCACCCTTGGAGGAGCCTCTAACTATGGCTACACCTTC. This encodes CATLGGASNYGYTF.

This clone was recorded a few times. The rearrangement joins TRBV28 to TRBJ1-1; 7 bases map to TRBD1. The V gene end was trimmed by 8 bases and the J gene end by 3 bases; junction bases not matched to a gene: 9. Germline lookup yields CDR1 MDHEN and CDR2 SYDVKM. The CDR3 is 14 amino acids. CDR3 coding DNA: TGTGCCAGCGGGGACAGAGGAGGTTACACTGAAGCTTTCTTT. Its translation is CASGDRGGYTEAFF.

The V and J genes are TRBV6-1 and TRBJ2-7; 10 bases are a match to TRBD2. CDR1 and CDR2 from the germline V gene are MNHNS and SASEGT. CDR3 length equals 16 residues. Trimming removed 3 bases from V and 2 bases from J; junction bases left unmatched: 7. The DNA of the CDR3 is TGTGCCAGCAGTGACCGGACTAGCGGCATTACCTACGAGCAGTACTTC. Translated, it gives CASSDRTSGITYEQYF.

The rearrangement joins TRBV19 to TRBJ2-2; D gene uncertain. V was cut by 2 bases and J by 7 bases, with 14 bases left in between. The CDR3 covers 15 residues. In germline, CDR1 is LNHDA, CDR2 SQIVND (reference sequence). This chain's CDR3 is CASSIIWGTGGELFF. The CDR3 coding sequence is TGTGCCAGTAGTATAATCTGGGGTACGGGCGGGGAGCTGTTTTTT.

The J gene is TRBJ1-2, the V gene TRBV7-9; TRBD1 matches 10 bases. The CDR3 is 15 residues long. J gave up 3 bases and V 4 bases, and 5 bases lay outside the gene matches. Germline V gives CDR1 SEHNR, CDR2 FQNEAQ (reference sequence). The CDR3 reads CASSSRQGAHYGYTF. Written as DNA, the CDR3 is TGTGCCAGCAGCTCAAGACAGGGGGCCCACTATGGCTACACCTTC.

V usage is TRBV18 and J usage is TRBJ2-3; maybe TRBD2 (5 bases). This CDR3 region has 15 residues. V shed 3 bases and J shed 2 bases, with 12 bases lying between them. CDR1 is KGHSH, CDR2 LQKENI, per germline. CDR3 DNA: TGTGCCAGCTCACCTCGGGAAGCGTCCACAGATACGCAGTATTTT. As protein: CASSPREASTDTQYF. The variable domain in full, with the rest retrieved from reference TRBV18 and TRBJ2-3, is NAGVMQNPRHLVRRRGQEARLRCSPMKGHSHVYWYRQLPEEGLKFMVYLQKENIIDESGMPKERFSAEFPKEGPSILRIQQVVRGDSAAYFCASSPREASTDTQYFGPGTRLTVL.

The V and J genes are TRBV18 and TRBJ1-2; a possible D gene is TRBD1 (6 bases). The germline V and J ends were trimmed by 3 bases and 7 bases, with 12 bases remaining between them. Germline V lookup: CDR1 KGHSH, CDR2 LQKENI. The length of the CDR3 is 13 residues. As DNA, the CDR3 is TGTGCCAGCTCACCTAACAGGGAGGCTGGCTACACCTTC. This gives the protein CASSPNREAGYTF.

The chain recombines TRBV6-5 with TRBJ2-7, with TRBD2 matching 9 bases. Per the germline V gene, CDR1 is MNHEY and CDR2 is SVGAGI. The CDR3 spans 16 residues. Trimming removed 0 bases from V and 4 bases from J; junction bases left unmatched: 7. Written as DNA, the CDR3 is TGTGCCAGCAGTTACTCGTTAGGCGGGAGGGAATACGAGCAGTACTTC. Its translation is CASSYSLGGREYEQYF.

This chain joins TRBV9 and TRBJ1-2; D is perhaps TRBD1 (5 bases). The CDR3 has 17 amino acids. Trimming removed 0 bases from V and 0 bases from J, with 15 bases in between. CDR1 SGDLS and CDR2 YYNGEE come from the germline V gene. The CDR3 coding sequence is TGTGCCAGCAGCGTAGATCCAGGGATGGGTCCTAACTATGGCTACACCTTC. Protein product: CASSVDPGMGPNYGYTF.